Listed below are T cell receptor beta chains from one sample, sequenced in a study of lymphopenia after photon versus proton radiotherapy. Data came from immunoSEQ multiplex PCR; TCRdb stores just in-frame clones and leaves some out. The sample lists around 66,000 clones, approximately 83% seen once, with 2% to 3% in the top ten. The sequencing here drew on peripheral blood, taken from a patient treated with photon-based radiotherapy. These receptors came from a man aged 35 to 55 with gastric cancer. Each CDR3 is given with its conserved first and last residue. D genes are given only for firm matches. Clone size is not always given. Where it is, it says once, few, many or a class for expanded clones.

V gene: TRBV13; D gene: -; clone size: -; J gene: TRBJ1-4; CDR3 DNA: TGTGCCAGCAGTCACGGGCGGTCTAATGAAAAACTGTTTTTT; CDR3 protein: CASSHGRSNEKLFF
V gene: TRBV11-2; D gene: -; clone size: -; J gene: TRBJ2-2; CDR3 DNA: TGTGCCAGCAACCCCTCCCCCACCGGGGAGCTGTTTTTT; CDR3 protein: CASNPSPTGELFF
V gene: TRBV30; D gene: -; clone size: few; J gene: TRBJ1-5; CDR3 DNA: TGTGCCTGGAGTCCCCCGGAAAATCAGCCCCAGCATTTT; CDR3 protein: CAWSPPENQPQHF
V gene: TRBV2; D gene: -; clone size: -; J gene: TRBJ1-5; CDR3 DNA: TGTGCCAGCAGTGAGAGAGCCGGTGGGCAGCCCCAGCATTTT; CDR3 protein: CASSERAGGQPQHF
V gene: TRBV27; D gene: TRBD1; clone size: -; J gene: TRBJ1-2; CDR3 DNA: TGTGCCAGCAGTCCAGGGACAGGGGTTGGCTATGGCTACACCTTC; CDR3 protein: CASSPGTGVGYGYTF
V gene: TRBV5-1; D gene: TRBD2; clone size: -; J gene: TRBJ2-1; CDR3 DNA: TGCGCCAGCAGCTTGGCCAACGCGGGGGGTTACAATGAGCAGTTCTTC; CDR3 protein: CASSLANAGGYNEQFF
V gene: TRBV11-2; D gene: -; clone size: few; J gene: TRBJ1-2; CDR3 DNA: TGTGCCAGCAGCGCCCTTAGGGATAACTATGGCTACACCTTC; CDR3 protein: CASSALRDNYGYTF
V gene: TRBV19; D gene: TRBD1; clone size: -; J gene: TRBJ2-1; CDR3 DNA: TGTGCCAGTAGTACCCAGGGGGACAGGGGTCTGTTTGAGCAGTTCTTC; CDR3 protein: CASSTQGDRGLFEQFF
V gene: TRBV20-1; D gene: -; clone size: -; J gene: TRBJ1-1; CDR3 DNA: TGCAGTGCTAGGGTGCAGAGAGAAGCTTTCTTT; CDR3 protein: CSARVQREAFF
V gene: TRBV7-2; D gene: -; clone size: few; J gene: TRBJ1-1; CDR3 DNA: TGTGCCAGCAGCTTAGGAGGGGGAACGAAAGCTTTCTTT; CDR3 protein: CASSLGGGTKAFF
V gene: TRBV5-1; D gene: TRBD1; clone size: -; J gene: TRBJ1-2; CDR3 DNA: TGCGCCAGCAGCCCCTCCCAGGGGGCCTGGGGCTACACCTTC; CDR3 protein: CASSPSQGAWGYTF
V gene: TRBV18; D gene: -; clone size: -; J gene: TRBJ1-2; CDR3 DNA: TGTGCCAGCTCACCCGAGAAGTCGTACTCAAACTATGGCTACACCTTC; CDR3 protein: CASSPEKSYSNYGYTF
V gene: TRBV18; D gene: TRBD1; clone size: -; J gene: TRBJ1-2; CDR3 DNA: TGTGCCAGCTCACCAGGACAGGGCGGCGGCTACACCTTC; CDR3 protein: CASSPGQGGGYTF
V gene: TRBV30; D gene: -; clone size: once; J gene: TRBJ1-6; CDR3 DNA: TGTGCCTGGAGGGCCCTTAGCTCCTATAATTCACCCCTCCACTTT; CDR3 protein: CAWRALSSYNSPLHF
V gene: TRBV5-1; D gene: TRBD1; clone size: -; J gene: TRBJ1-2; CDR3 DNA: TGCGCCAGCAGCCCGCAGCGGGGACAGGCACAGGGTGGCTACACCTTC; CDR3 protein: CASSPQRGQAQGGYTF
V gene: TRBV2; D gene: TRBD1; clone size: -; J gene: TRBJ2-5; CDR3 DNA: TGTGCCAGCTCGGGACAGATCCAAGAGACCCAGTACTTC; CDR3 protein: CASSGQIQETQYF